The 29 T cell receptor beta chains given below trace back to one sample, sequenced in a study of OX40 agonist ivuxolimab in advanced cancers. Profiled with immunoSEQ multiplex PCR; TCRdb holds only in-frame clones, not every one. The sample contains 20,000 to 30,000 clones, 88% of which appear only once. This specimen consisted of CD4+ or CD8+ T cells sorted from blood, obtained in a trial of the OX40 agonist ivuxolimab. The receptors stem from an adult with an advanced solid tumor such as melanoma, head and neck, liver or kidney cancer.

The chain links TRBV9 to TRBJ1-1; D possibly corresponds to TRBD1 (5 bases). The germline V gene encodes CDR1 SGDLS and CDR2 YYNGEE. The V end lost 0 bases, the J end lost 0 bases, and 9 bases lay between the germline ends. The CDR3 is 15 amino acids. Written as DNA, the CDR3 is TGTGCCAGCAGCGTAGGCAGGGCTATGAACACTGAAGCTTTCTTT. Protein product: CASSVGRAMNTEAFF.

This clone appeared a single time. The rearrangement links TRBV7-9 to TRBJ2-7; tentatively, D is TRBD1 or TRBD2 (5 bases each). V was clipped by 1 base and J by 7 bases, with 20 bases between them. The germline CDR1 and CDR2 sequences are SEHNR and FQNEAQ (reference sequence). CDR3 length equals 16 residues. The DNA of the CDR3 is TGTGCCAGCAGCTTAGTAGGGGTTACCCCCTCGGGGGAGCAGTACTTC. It translates to CASSLVGVTPSGEQYF.

The V and J genes are TRBV6-5 and TRBJ2-2; D unresolved. V gave up 5 bases and J gave up 4 bases, with 11 bases separating them. CDR1 is MNHEY and CDR2 is SVGAGI in the germline V gene. The CDR3 length is 14 residues. CDR3 sequence: CASSPEWATGELFF. CDR3 in DNA: TGTGCCAGCAGTCCGGAATGGGCCACCGGGGAGCTGTTTTTT.

This clone showed up just once. The rearrangement joins TRBV9 to TRBJ2-7, with 10 bases matching TRBD1. The V and J ends lost 4 bases and 0 bases, in that order; junction bases with no gene match: 4. This CDR3 is built from 15 residues. Germline lookup yields CDR1 SGDLS and CDR2 YYNGEE. The CDR3 DNA sequence: TGTGCCAGCAGCTACCGGGACAGGGGCTCCTACGAGCAGTACTTC. Translated: CASSYRDRGSYEQYF.

The chain carries TRBV27 and TRBJ2-1, with D perhaps TRBD1 (5 bases). CDR3 size: 16 residues. Germline V gene lookup returns CDR1 MNHEY and CDR2 SMNVEV (reference sequence). Between the trimmed V and J ends, which lost 8 bases and 5 bases, there was a span of 22 bases. The CDR3 bases are TGTGCCAGCCAAGACGGGCTAGGGGTAGTAAACAATGAGCAGTTCTTC. Translation: CASQDGLGVVNNEQFF.

The rearrangement uses TRBV18 and TRBJ1-4; the D is unclear. From germline, CDR1 is KGHSH and CDR2 LQKENI. This CDR3 contains 14 residues. Trimming pared 0 bases from V and 8 bases from J, leaving 10 bases between. The DNA for the CDR3 is TGTGCCAGCTCACCACCGACCGGGAGGGAAAAACTGTTTTTT. Amino acids: CASSPPTGREKLFF.

CDR3 sequence (DNA): TGCGCCAGCAGCCCAGCGGGGAATGAAAAACTGTTTTTT. Translation: CASSPAGNEKLFF. The V call is TRBV5-1, the J call TRBJ1-4; D uncertain. The CDR3 is 13 residues long. The V end lost 4 bases, the J end lost 5 bases, and 9 bases lay between the germline ends. The germline gives CDR1 SGHRS, CDR2 YFSETQ.

Here the CDR3 reads CASSKGLDPYNEQFF. CDR3 nucleotides: TGTGCCAGCAGCAAGGGACTAGACCCCTACAATGAGCAGTTCTTC. The V call is TRBV7-9, the J call TRBJ2-1; 8 bases are a match to TRBD2. Unmatched junction bases numbered 5, after V lost 5 bases and J lost 2 bases. Germline values: CDR1 SEHNR, CDR2 FQNEAQ (reference sequence). The CDR3 extends over 15 amino acids.

In regard to this clone: An end of the junction does not agree with germline; a read error may underlie this. The chain is built from TRBV5-8 and TRBJ2-6; maybe TRBD1 (5 bases). The CDR3 spans 15 residues. Germline V CDR1 and CDR2: SGHTS, YDEGEE. The CDR3 loop is CASSLVGAGANVLTF. The CDR3 nucleotides read TGTGCCAGCAGTTTGGTAGGGGCTGGGGCCAACGTCCTGACTTTC.

The V and J genes are TRBV7-2 and TRBJ2-7, with 8 bases aligning to TRBD1. This CDR3 is 13 amino acids long. The V and J ends lost 4 bases and 3 bases, in that order; junction bases with no gene match: 2. Per germline, CDR1 SGHTA and CDR2 FQGNSA. This chain's CDR3 is CASSSTGGYEQYF. CDR3 nucleotide sequence: TGTGCCAGCAGCTCAACAGGGGGCTACGAGCAGTACTTC.

The rearrangement links TRBV4-3 to TRBJ2-3, with TRBD1 as a possible D gene (5 bases). Germline assignment: CDR1 LGHNA and CDR2 YSLEER. The V end lost 0 bases, the J end lost 1 base, and 8 bases lay between the germline ends. The CDR3 runs 15 residues. Here the CDR3 reads CASSQDRGGTDTQYF. The CDR3 DNA sequence: TGCGCCAGCAGCCAAGATAGGGGTGGCACAGATACGCAGTATTTT.

V and J are TRBV27 and TRBJ2-1; 10 bases map to TRBD2. CDR1 and CDR2 (germline): MNHEY, SMNVEV (reference sequence). The CDR3 runs 16 residues. J gave up 4 bases and V 3 bases, and 6 bases lay outside the gene matches. CDR3 sequence (DNA): TGTGCCAGCAGTTTTCCTAGCGGGGGCCCATACAATGAGCAGTTCTTC. It encodes CASSFPSGGPYNEQFF.

This clone has a single count. V and J are TRBV5-6 and TRBJ1-4; tentative D call: TRBD1 (5 bases). The ends were cut back, 4 bases at V and 7 bases at J, with 17 bases in the middle. The CDR3 length is 15 residues. Germline CDR1 is SGHDT and CDR2 is YYEEEE. In DNA form, the CDR3 reads TGTGCCAGCAGCCCCGCCGGGGGGTTGGGTGAAAAACTGTTTTTT. Its protein product is CASSPAGGLGEKLFF.

The genes are TRBV5-1 and TRBJ2-1; 9 bases are shared with TRBD2. CDR1 and CDR2 (germline): SGHRS, YFSETQ. After removal of 0 bases from V and 15 bases from J, the junction contained 10 bases not matched to a gene. This CDR3 has 14 residues. The CDR3 spells CASSLVFGGRAPFF. DNA of the CDR3: TGCGCCAGCAGCTTGGTCTTTGGCGGGAGGGCCCCGTTCTTC.

The genes are TRBV18 and TRBJ2-5; D may be TRBD2 (5 bases). The CDR3 runs to 15 residues. Trimming removed 4 bases at V and 2 bases at J, with 14 bases between. Germline CDR1 and CDR2: KGHSH and LQKENI. The chain's CDR3 is CASSLKGLSQETQYF. CDR3 nucleotides: TGTGCCAGCTCACTAAAAGGACTTTCACAAGAGACCCAGTACTTC.

The genes are TRBV7-9 and TRBJ2-1; D might be TRBD1 (6 bases). The CDR3 runs 13 residues. V was shortened by 5 bases and J by 5 bases, with 10 bases between the two germline ends. Germline values: CDR1 SEHNR, CDR2 FQNEAQ (reference sequence). CDR3 in DNA: TGTGCCAGCAGCCAGAGGGGGAACAATGAGCAGTTCTTC. Its translation: CASSQRGNNEQFF.

This chain uses TRBV11-2 with TRBJ2-1; TRBD2 agrees at 7 bases. V lost 5 bases, J lost 7 bases, and 14 bases stayed unmatched. Germline V CDR1 and CDR2: SGHAT, FQNNGV. CDR3 size: 16 residues. The CDR3 spells CASSMGFWGGLNEQFF. In DNA, the CDR3 is TGTGCCAGCAGCATGGGGTTCTGGGGGGGATTGAATGAGCAGTTCTTC.

The CDR3 DNA sequence: TGCAGCGCAAAAGATTGGACGGCTGAAGCTTTCTTT. Translated, it gives CSAKDWTAEAFF. This chain joins TRBV29-1 and TRBJ1-1; D ambiguous. Germline lookup yields CDR1 SQVTM and CDR2 ANQGSEA. This CDR3 has 12 residues. The ends were cut back, 7 bases at V and 6 bases at J, with 15 bases in the middle.

This clone has just one count. V usage is TRBV18 and J usage is TRBJ2-1; 10 nucleotides line up with TRBD2. J lost 0 bases, V lost 3 bases, and 5 bases had no gene match. This CDR3 comprises 17 residues. Per germline, CDR1 KGHSH and CDR2 LQKENI. CDR3 coding DNA: TGTGCCAGCTCACCCTCAACTAGCGGGGCCTCCTACAATGAGCAGTTCTTC. Protein: CASSPSTSGASYNEQFF.

The gene calls are TRBV19 and TRBJ1-5; D gene unclear. CDR1 and CDR2 (germline): LNHDA, SQIVND (reference sequence). This CDR3 contains 14 residues. The V and J ends lost 3 bases and 6 bases respectively, with 12 bases between them. CDR3 sequence: CASSMTGVGQPQHF. CDR3 nucleotides: TGTGCCAGTAGTATGACCGGAGTCGGTCAGCCCCAGCATTTT.

The chain is built from TRBV7-9 and TRBJ2-5, with D perhaps matching TRBD2 (6 bases). V lost 7 bases and J lost 1, with 16 bases in between. Looked up from germline, CDR1 is SEHNR and CDR2 is FQNEAQ (reference sequence). This CDR3 comprises 15 residues. CDR3 sequence: CASTKTFSGQETQYF. The CDR3 bases are TGTGCCAGCACCAAGACCTTTAGCGGCCAAGAGACCCAGTACTTC.

The chain combines TRBV27 with TRBJ2-3; 13 nucleotides line up with TRBD2. After removal of 7 bases from V and 5 bases from J, the junction contained 12 bases not matched to a gene. This CDR3 is 17 amino acids long. Per the germline V gene, CDR1 is MNHEY and CDR2 is SMNVEV (reference sequence). For the CDR3, the DNA is TGTGCCAGCAAGAGGAGGAGGACTAGCGGGAGTGGAGATACGCAGTATTTT. Encoded protein: CASKRRRTSGSGDTQYF.

The chain joins TRBV19 to TRBJ2-3; tentative D call: TRBD1 (5 bases). Germline V gene data show CDR1 as LNHDA and CDR2 as SQIVND (reference sequence). Trimming stripped 3 bases from V and 6 bases from J, with 7 bases between. The CDR3 has 12 residues. This CDR3 reads CASSMDTDTQYF. The CDR3 nucleotides read TGTGCCAGTAGTATGGACACGGATACGCAGTATTTT.

The V and J genes are TRBV6-6 and TRBJ2-1; 11 bases map to TRBD2. From germline, CDR1 is MNHNY and CDR2 SVGAGI (reference sequence). V was pared by 7 bases and J by 1 base, with 3 bases of the junction left unmatched. The CDR3 totals 15 residues. CDR3: CASTPSGRSYNEQFF. In DNA form, the CDR3 reads TGTGCCAGCACCCCTAGCGGGAGGTCCTACAATGAGCAGTTCTTC.

This chain uses TRBV18 with TRBJ1-3; 7 bases match TRBD1. The germline V gene encodes CDR1 KGHSH and CDR2 LQKENI. The CDR3 runs 15 residues. V dropped 3 bases and J dropped 0; count of bases not matched to a gene: 2. The CDR3 reads CASSPTGPSGNTIYF. DNA for the CDR3: TGTGCCAGCTCACCGACAGGGCCCTCTGGAAACACCATATATTTT.

The rearrangement joins TRBV5-4 to TRBJ1-1; no definite D call. Germline CDR1 and CDR2: SGHNT and YYREEE (reference sequence). The V and J ends lost 3 bases and 1 base respectively, with 10 bases between them. This CDR3 has 14 residues. CDR3 bases: TGTGCCAGCAGCTCCCAAGGGTGGAACACTGAAGCTTTCTTT. Its translation: CASSSQGWNTEAFF.

The table lists this clone with a few counts. The chain recombines TRBV30 with TRBJ1-3; the D gene is possibly TRBD1 (6 bases). The germline V gene has CDR1 GTSNPN and CDR2 SVGIG (reference sequence). The V end lost 4 bases, the J end lost 3 bases, and 22 bases lay between the germline ends. This CDR3 spans 17 amino acids. CDR3 loop: CAWNMDLDRRVGNTIYF. The DNA of the CDR3 is TGTGCCTGGAATATGGACCTGGACAGACGGGTTGGAAACACCATATATTTT.

V and J are TRBV27 and TRBJ2-3; D remains unclear. The germline gives CDR1 MNHEY, CDR2 SMNVEV (reference sequence). The CDR3 has 16 residues. The ends were cut back, 7 bases at V and 2 bases at J, with 19 bases in the middle. The CDR3 spells CASTLGEFRFTDTQYF. The CDR3 DNA reads TGTGCCAGCACCCTTGGCGAATTCCGATTCACAGATACGCAGTATTTT.

The V and J genes are TRBV6-5 and TRBJ1-3; D remains unclear. Per the germline V gene, CDR1 is MNHEY and CDR2 is SVGAGI. The CDR3 totals 15 residues. Trimming stripped 2 bases from V and 0 bases from J, with 8 bases between. The CDR3: CASSYHSGSGNTIYF. The CDR3 nucleotides are TGTGCCAGCAGTTACCATAGCGGCTCTGGAAACACCATATATTTT.